A selection of T cell receptor beta chains follows, all from one sample in a study of blood T cell repertoires in COVID-19. Assay used: immunoSEQ multiplex PCR; TCRdb lists only in-frame clones, some missing. The sample gives approximately 250,000 clones, 70% to 90% of which show up once; around 4% is in the top ten. Sequenced material: peripheral blood. Receptor source: a man aged 50 to 59 with acute or convalescent COVID-19. Each CDR3 is given with its conserved first and last residue. Each record gives: D gene, clone size, J gene, V gene, CDR3 protein, CDR3 DNA. The D gene is left open where the match is weak. Not all rows give a size; the values are once, few, many and, for expanded clones, a class.

d_call: .
clone_size: .
j_call: TRBJ2-5
v_call: TRBV7-9
cdr3_aa: CASSPQETQYF
cdr3_nt: TGTGCCAGCAGCCCTCAAGAGACCCAGTACTTC

d_call: TRBD2
clone_size: .
j_call: TRBJ2-3
v_call: TRBV29-1
cdr3_aa: CSVPSGASDTQYF
cdr3_nt: TGCAGCGTGCCGAGCGGGGCCTCCGATACGCAGTATTTT

d_call: .
clone_size: .
j_call: TRBJ1-3
v_call: TRBV11-2
cdr3_aa: CASSLRGATGNTIYF
cdr3_nt: TGTGCCAGCAGCTTACGGGGGGCCACTGGAAACACCATATATTTT

d_call: .
clone_size: .
j_call: TRBJ2-2
v_call: TRBV5-1
cdr3_aa: CASSLAGFVTGELFF
cdr3_nt: TGCGCCAGCAGCTTGGCAGGGTTTGTGACCGGGGAGCTGTTTTTT

d_call: TRBD2
clone_size: .
j_call: TRBJ2-7
v_call: TRBV19
cdr3_aa: CASSIGLAGTYEQYF
cdr3_nt: TGTGCCAGTAGTATAGGTCTAGCGGGGACCTACGAGCAGTACTTC

d_call: .
clone_size: .
j_call: TRBJ1-1
v_call: TRBV29-1
cdr3_aa: CSVVWRRAPNTEAFF
cdr3_nt: TGCAGCGTTGTTTGGCGGAGGGCCCCGAACACTGAAGCTTTCTTT

d_call: .
clone_size: .
j_call: TRBJ1-5
v_call: TRBV19
cdr3_aa: CASTNGGRGQPQHF
cdr3_nt: TGTGCCAGTACTAATGGGGGTCGGGGGCAGCCCCAGCATTTT

d_call: .
clone_size: .
j_call: TRBJ2-7
v_call: TRBV10-1
cdr3_aa: CASSEYVSTAAYEQYF
cdr3_nt: TGCGCCAGCAGTGAGTATGTCTCAACGGCGGCCTACGAGCAGTACTTC

d_call: .
clone_size: once
j_call: TRBJ2-1
v_call: TRBV30
cdr3_aa: CAWTLLALYNEQFF
cdr3_nt: TGTGCCTGGACCCTGCTAGCGTTGTACAATGAGCAGTTCTTC

d_call: .
clone_size: .
j_call: TRBJ1-2
v_call: TRBV15
cdr3_aa: CATSRGGNGANYGYTF
cdr3_nt: TGTGCCACCAGCAGAGGGGGCAACGGAGCTAACTATGGCTACACCTTC

d_call: .
clone_size: .
j_call: TRBJ2-1
v_call: TRBV9
cdr3_aa: CASSEGSGNEQFF
cdr3_nt: TGTGCCAGCAGCGAGGGGTCAGGGAATGAGCAGTTCTTC

d_call: .
clone_size: .
j_call: TRBJ2-7
v_call: TRBV6-5
cdr3_aa: CASSRTEFDYEQYF
cdr3_nt: TGTGCCAGCAGTCGGACAGAGTTTGACTACGAGCAGTACTTC

d_call: TRBD1
clone_size: .
j_call: TRBJ1-3
v_call: TRBV25-1
cdr3_aa: CASRTGGTLGNTIYF
cdr3_nt: TGTGCCAGCAGGACAGGGGGGACTCTTGGAAACACCATATATTTT

d_call: TRBD2
clone_size: .
j_call: TRBJ2-1
v_call: TRBV5-1
cdr3_aa: CASTTSGRANEQFF
cdr3_nt: TGCGCCAGCACGACTAGCGGGAGGGCCAATGAGCAGTTCTTC

d_call: TRBD2
clone_size: .
j_call: TRBJ2-7
v_call: TRBV6-5
cdr3_aa: CASSYGGVGLLGEQYF
cdr3_nt: TGTGCCAGCAGTTACGGGGGGGTAGGTCTCCTTGGGGAGCAGTACTTC

d_call: TRBD1
clone_size: .
j_call: TRBJ1-5
v_call: TRBV27
cdr3_aa: CASSPPGTGANQPQHF
cdr3_nt: TGTGCCAGCAGCCCCCCCGGGACAGGGGCCAATCAGCCCCAGCATTTT

d_call: TRBD2
clone_size: .
j_call: TRBJ2-1
v_call: TRBV11-2
cdr3_aa: CASSLQTGLAVEQFF
cdr3_nt: TGTGCCAGCAGCTTGCAGACGGGACTAGCGGTTGAGCAGTTCTTC

d_call: .
clone_size: .
j_call: TRBJ2-3
v_call: TRBV28
cdr3_aa: CASSQQGGGKDTQYF
cdr3_nt: TGTGCCAGCAGCCAGCAGGGGGGTGGCAAGGATACGCAGTATTTT

d_call: .
clone_size: .
j_call: TRBJ2-3
v_call: TRBV29-1
cdr3_aa: CSVEEADDYRDTQYF
cdr3_nt: TGCAGCGTTGAAGAAGCGGATGATTATCGGGATACGCAGTATTTT

d_call: TRBD1
clone_size: .
j_call: TRBJ1-5
v_call: TRBV19
cdr3_aa: CASSIRTGNPMPQHF
cdr3_nt: TGTGCCAGTAGTATCCGGACAGGGAATCCCATGCCCCAGCATTTT

d_call: .
clone_size: .
j_call: TRBJ1-1
v_call: TRBV6-5
cdr3_aa: CASSSFRTSNTEAFF
cdr3_nt: TGTGCCAGCAGTTCGTTCAGGACTTCGAACACTGAAGCTTTCTTT

d_call: .
clone_size: .
j_call: TRBJ1-1
v_call: TRBV7-3
cdr3_aa: CASSADRMNTEAFF
cdr3_nt: TGTGCCAGCAGCGCCGACAGAATGAACACTGAAGCTTTCTTT

d_call: TRBD1
clone_size: .
j_call: TRBJ1-1
v_call: TRBV10-3
cdr3_aa: CAIRDRGFVGAFF
cdr3_nt: TGTGCCATAAGAGACAGGGGGTTTGTAGGAGCTTTCTTT

d_call: .
clone_size: .
j_call: TRBJ1-2
v_call: TRBV18
cdr3_aa: CASSLSTANYGYTF
cdr3_nt: TGTGCCAGCTCACTTTCGACAGCTAACTATGGCTACACCTTC

d_call: .
clone_size: .
j_call: TRBJ2-5
v_call: TRBV6-5
cdr3_aa: CASSYEQGRETQYF
cdr3_nt: TGTGCCAGCAGTTACGAACAGGGTCGGGAGACCCAGTACTTC

d_call: .
clone_size: once
j_call: TRBJ2-7
v_call: TRBV7-9
cdr3_aa: CASSGRMGFREQYF
cdr3_nt: TGTGCCAGCAGCGGCAGGATGGGTTTTCGGGAGCAGTACTTC

d_call: .
clone_size: .
j_call: TRBJ1-6
v_call: TRBV4-1
cdr3_aa: CASSQDPPRAHSPLHF
cdr3_nt: TGCGCCAGCAGCCAAGATCCGCCCAGGGCGCATTCACCCCTCCACTTT

d_call: TRBD2
clone_size: .
j_call: TRBJ2-7
v_call: TRBV18
cdr3_aa: CASSRGLAGEASYEQYF
cdr3_nt: TGTGCCAGCTCCCGGGGCCTAGCGGGGGAGGCCTCCTACGAGCAGTACTTC

d_call: .
clone_size: .
j_call: TRBJ1-1
v_call: TRBV4-1
cdr3_aa: CASSQATSFVAEAFF
cdr3_nt: TGCGCCAGCAGCCAAGCTACTTCTTTCGTAGCTGAAGCTTTCTTT

d_call: .
clone_size: few
j_call: TRBJ1-2
v_call: TRBV3-1/TRBV3-2
cdr3_aa: CASSQLTASRSYGYTF
cdr3_nt: TGTGCCAGCAGCCAGTTGACAGCGTCCCGATCCTATGGCTACACCTTC

d_call: .
clone_size: .
j_call: TRBJ2-1
v_call: TRBV10-3
cdr3_aa: CAIQPSSSSYNEQFF
cdr3_nt: TGTGCCATCCAACCTAGCAGTAGCTCCTACAATGAGCAGTTCTTC

d_call: .
clone_size: .
j_call: TRBJ2-6
v_call: TRBV19
cdr3_aa: CASSIWVTGTGANVLTF
cdr3_nt: TGTGCCAGTAGTATATGGGTAACAGGGACTGGGGCCAACGTCCTGACTTTC

d_call: TRBD1
clone_size: .
j_call: TRBJ2-2
v_call: TRBV7-3
cdr3_aa: CASSPRTGGDTGELFF
cdr3_nt: TGTGCCAGCAGCCCGAGGACAGGGGGCGACACCGGGGAGCTGTTTTTT

d_call: TRBD1
clone_size: few
j_call: TRBJ2-3
v_call: TRBV2
cdr3_aa: CASSDHGTGYTDTQYF
cdr3_nt: TGTGCCAGCAGTGACCACGGGACAGGGTACACAGATACGCAGTATTTT

d_call: TRBD2
clone_size: few
j_call: TRBJ2-3
v_call: TRBV2
cdr3_aa: CASSEEDSGGPDTQYF
cdr3_nt: TGTGCCAGCAGTGAAGAAGATAGCGGGGGGCCCGATACGCAGTATTTT

d_call: .
clone_size: .
j_call: TRBJ1-2
v_call: TRBV10-3
cdr3_aa: CAISEGGNYGYTF
cdr3_nt: TGTGCCATCAGTGAGGGAGGGAACTATGGCTACACCTTC

d_call: TRBD1
clone_size: once
j_call: TRBJ1-6
v_call: TRBV19
cdr3_aa: CASTAGTGGNSPLHF
cdr3_nt: TGTGCCAGTACCGCCGGGACAGGGGGAAATTCACCCCTCCACTTT

d_call: .
clone_size: once
j_call: TRBJ1-4
v_call: TRBV2
cdr3_aa: CAIQRGAAEKLFF
cdr3_nt: TGTGCCATCCAACGGGGGGCGGCTGAAAAACTGTTTTTT